The T cell receptor (beta chain) described here comes from a study of control samples from healthy donors and cancer patients. There are 15 residues in the CDR3. Trimming pared 4 bases from V and 2 bases from J, leaving 14 bases between. CDR1 and CDR2 from the germline V gene are SEHNR and FQNEAQ (reference sequence). Produced via immunoSEQ multiplex PCR; TCRdb's table is partial and in-frame only. The table includes about 140,000 clones, under 95% detected once. Source material: blood. The rearrangement uses TRBV7-9 and TRBJ2-5; maybe TRBD2 (6 bases). The TCR originated in a man aged 18 to 35 in good health. CDR3 nucleotides: TGTGCCAGCAGCTCCTCGGGACTGCTTCAAGAGACCCAGTACTTC. Its translation: CASSSSGLLQETQYF.